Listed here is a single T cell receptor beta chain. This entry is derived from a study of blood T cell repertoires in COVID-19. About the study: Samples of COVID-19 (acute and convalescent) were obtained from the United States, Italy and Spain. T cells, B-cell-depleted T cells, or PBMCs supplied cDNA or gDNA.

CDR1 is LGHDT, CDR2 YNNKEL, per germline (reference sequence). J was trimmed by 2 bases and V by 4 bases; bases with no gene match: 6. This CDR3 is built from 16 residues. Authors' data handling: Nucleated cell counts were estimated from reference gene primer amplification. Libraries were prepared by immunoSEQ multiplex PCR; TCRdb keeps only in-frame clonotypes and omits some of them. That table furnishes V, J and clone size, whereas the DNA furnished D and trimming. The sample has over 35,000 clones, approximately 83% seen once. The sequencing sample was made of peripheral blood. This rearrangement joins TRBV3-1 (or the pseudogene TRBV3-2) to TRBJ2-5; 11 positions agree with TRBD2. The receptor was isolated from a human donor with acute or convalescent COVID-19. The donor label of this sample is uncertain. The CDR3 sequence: CASSLRLAGSQETQYF. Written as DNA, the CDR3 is TGTGCCAGCAGCCTACGACTAGCGGGATCACAAGAGACCCAGTACTTC.